The following is a TCR beta chain sequence with its context. Its antigen is unknown. The sample originates from a study of cytomegalovirus exposure and HLA in healthy donors. Findings of the study overall: The productive fraction for most TCR beta V segments was about 87% or about 30% in an earlier analysis. In a later analysis, a missense DCLRE1C variant was linked to TCR beta V- and J-gene trimming.

With 60 Vbeta and 13 Jbeta primers, the PCR was carried out. Methods used by the authors: Unique TCR beta chains numbered around 80 million in a later analysis, with around 10 million shared. The data were produced by immunoSEQ multiplex PCR, yet TCRdb's version contains in-frame clones alone and is incomplete. V, J and clone size are taken as reported in that table, and D and trimming were inferred from the DNA itself. Of about 160,000 clones in the sample, around 80% were seen once. There were likely unrecorded immune exposures, though donors were nominally healthy when sampled. Sequenced input: PBMCs. This sequence was found in a young woman in good health and CMV-seronegative.

CDR3 coding DNA: TGTGCCAGCAGCGTAGAGGGGATCCAAGAGACCCAGTACTTC. Its translation: CASSVEGIQETQYF. The chain employs TRBV9 and TRBJ2-5; tentatively, D is TRBD1 (5 bases). V gave up 0 bases and J gave up 1 base, with 7 bases separating them. This CDR3 has 14 residues. The germline CDR1 and CDR2 sequences are SGDLS and YYNGEE. The full variable domain, in which reference TRBV9 and TRBJ2-5 provide the parts outside the CDR3, is DSGVTQTPKHLITATGQRVTLRCSPRSGDLSVYWYQQSLDQGLQFLIQYYNGEERAKGNILERFSAQQFPDLHSELNLSSLELGDSALYFCASSVEGIQETQYFGPGTRLLVL.